The source of this T cell receptor (beta chain) is a study of T cell changes during pregnancy in multiple sclerosis. This clone came up a few times. The repertoire was sequenced with immunoSEQ multiplex PCR; TCRdb's copy has only in-frame clones and lacks some. Of tens of thousands of clones in the sample, just over 90% were seen once. With V trimmed by 3 bases and J by 5 bases, 2 bases remained unmatched. The CDR3 is made up of 13 amino acids. CDR1 SGHRS and CDR2 YFSETQ come from the germline V gene. The receptor's source is a female donor with multiple sclerosis, enrolled in a pregnancy study. The specimen was peripheral blood, collected in the second trimester of pregnancy. The rearrangement uses TRBV5-1 and TRBJ2-1, with 7 bases identical to TRBD1. The CDR3 reads CASSWGTDNEQFF. CDR3 bases: TGCGCCAGCAGCTGGGGGACAGACAATGAGCAGTTCTTC.